The 2 T cell receptor beta chains below were found in one sample sequenced in a study of vaccination effects on CD4 cells after COVID-19. These receptors lack a known antigen. On day 10 of culture, CD4+ T cells were separated out. TCRdb's table, derived via immunoSEQ multiplex PCR, lists solely in-frame clones and lacks some. The table lists about 74,000 clones, about 74% of them singletons. The source material was CD4+ T cells from PBMCs cultured without peptide, sampled before COVID-19 vaccination. Receptors were obtained from a human donor who received a COVID-19 vaccine.

CDR3 coding DNA: TGTGCCAGCAGCACACAACAGGGGGCATGGGATACGCAGTATTTT. This encodes CASSTQQGAWDTQYF. The V gene is TRBV7-2, the J gene TRBJ2-3, with 9 bases identical to TRBD1. CDR1 is SGHTA, CDR2 FQGNSA, per germline. This CDR3 comprises 15 residues. With 5 bases clipped from V and 6 bases from J, the junction kept 9 bases outside the gene matches.

The gene calls are TRBV3-1 (or the pseudogene TRBV3-2) and TRBJ2-3, with D perhaps TRBD2 (7 bases). Trimming removed 4 bases at V and 2 bases at J, with 16 bases between. The germline V gene encodes CDR1 LGHDT and CDR2 YNNKEL (reference sequence). CDR3 length equals 16 residues. The CDR3 DNA follows: TGTGCCAGCAGCCCCTCTTCGCGGGGGCCCACAGATACGCAGTATTTT. Translating gives CASSPSSRGPTDTQYF.